This is a list of T cell receptor beta chains from one sample in a study of cytomegalovirus exposure and HLA in healthy donors. TCRdb's copy holds only in-frame clones and misses some; the assay was immunoSEQ multiplex PCR. The sample records 150,000 to 200,000 clones, approximately 88% being singletons. Sequenced sample: PBMCs. These receptors all come from a boy younger than 18 in good health and CMV-seronegative. Both conserved end residues are part of each CDR3. A D gene is named only where the DNA matches it firmly. Rows give clone size only sometimes, using once, few, many, or a class for an expanded clone.

v_gene: TRBV19; d_gene: TRBD1; abundance: once; j_gene: TRBJ2-1; CDR3nt: TGTGCCAGTAGTCAGGGGGACTACAATGAGCAGTTCTTC; CDR3aa: CASSQGDYNEQFF
v_gene: TRBV5-1; d_gene: TRBD1; abundance: NA; j_gene: TRBJ2-5; CDR3nt: TGCGCCAGCAGCTTAGGACAGGGGCAAGAGACCCAGTACTTC; CDR3aa: CASSLGQGQETQYF
v_gene: TRBV29-1; d_gene: TRBD1; abundance: NA; j_gene: TRBJ1-1; CDR3nt: TGCAGCGTTGGGCCGGGACAGGCCGACACTGAAGCTTTCTTT; CDR3aa: CSVGPGQADTEAFF
v_gene: TRBV7-3; d_gene: NA; abundance: NA; j_gene: TRBJ2-6; CDR3nt: TGTGCCAGCAGCTTAGACAGGAAAGGCGTCCTGACTTTC; CDR3aa: CASSLDRKGVLTF
v_gene: TRBV7-9; d_gene: NA; abundance: NA; j_gene: TRBJ2-1; CDR3nt: TGTGCCAGCAGCCTCCCGACTGGTATCTATCTGTTCTTC; CDR3aa: CASSLPTGIYLFF
v_gene: TRBV5-1; d_gene: NA; abundance: NA; j_gene: TRBJ2-5; CDR3nt: TGCGCCAGCAGCTTGGTTAGTGGAGACCAAGAGACCCAGTACTTC; CDR3aa: CASSLVSGDQETQYF
v_gene: TRBV6-4; d_gene: TRBD1; abundance: NA; j_gene: TRBJ1-4; CDR3nt: TGTGCCAGGAATCATCAGGGGGCATTCGGGACTAATGAAAAACTGTTTTTT; CDR3aa: CARNHQGAFGTNEKLFF
v_gene: TRBV5-1; d_gene: NA; abundance: NA; j_gene: TRBJ2-5; CDR3nt: TGCGCCAGCTTGGGCGATACCTTTGGGGAGACCCAGTACTTC; CDR3aa: CASLGDTFGETQYF
v_gene: TRBV11-2; d_gene: NA; abundance: once; j_gene: TRBJ1-2; CDR3nt: TGTGCCAGCAGCTTCCGTCTTCTTAACTATGGCTACACCTTC; CDR3aa: CASSFRLLNYGYTF
v_gene: TRBV28; d_gene: TRBD2; abundance: NA; j_gene: TRBJ2-1; CDR3nt: TGTGCCAGCAGTTTGGAGACTAGCCAGTTGATCTTC; CDR3aa: CASSLETSQLIF
v_gene: TRBV29-1; d_gene: TRBD2; abundance: NA; j_gene: TRBJ2-1; CDR3nt: TGCAGCGTTGAAGTGGGAGCGGGAGGGCTAGGCAATGAGCAGTTCTTC; CDR3aa: CSVEVGAGGLGNEQFF
v_gene: TRBV6-1; d_gene: NA; abundance: NA; j_gene: TRBJ2-7; CDR3nt: TGTGCCAGCAGTGCCTCTGGGACACATTGGTCCTACGAGCAGTACTTC; CDR3aa: CASSASGTHWSYEQYF
v_gene: TRBV19; d_gene: TRBD2; abundance: NA; j_gene: TRBJ2-1; CDR3nt: TGTGCCAGTAGTATAGTTCTTTCTGGACTAGCGGGAATGGACAATGAGCAGTTCTTC; CDR3aa: CASSIVLSGLAGMDNEQFF
v_gene: TRBV2; d_gene: NA; abundance: NA; j_gene: TRBJ2-2; CDR3nt: TGTGCCAGCATGGCCCCCGGGTACACCGGGGAGCTGTTTTTT; CDR3aa: CASMAPGYTGELFF
v_gene: TRBV30; d_gene: NA; abundance: NA; j_gene: TRBJ2-4; CDR3nt: TGTGCCTGGAGTCCATACGTGACAGGCCGTCCCCTAGCCAAAAACATTCAGTACTTC; CDR3aa: CAWSPYVTGRPLAKNIQYF
v_gene: TRBV10-3; d_gene: NA; abundance: NA; j_gene: TRBJ1-5; CDR3nt: TGTGCCATCAGTGGGGGGGACAGCAATCAGCCCCAGCATTTT; CDR3aa: CAISGGDSNQPQHF
v_gene: TRBV14; d_gene: NA; abundance: NA; j_gene: TRBJ2-3; CDR3nt: TGTGCCAGCAGCCAAGGCGCGGGAAGCACAGATACGCAGTATTTT; CDR3aa: CASSQGAGSTDTQYF
v_gene: TRBV6-1; d_gene: NA; abundance: many; j_gene: TRBJ2-6; CDR3nt: TGTGCCAGCAGTGAAGGCGGGAACTCTGGGGCCAACGTCCTGACTTTC; CDR3aa: CASSEGGNSGANVLTF
v_gene: TRBV30; d_gene: TRBD2; abundance: NA; j_gene: TRBJ2-1; CDR3nt: TGTGCAAGGGGCGGGGGTGAGCAGTTCTTC; CDR3aa: CARGGGEQFF
v_gene: TRBV12-1; d_gene: NA; abundance: NA; j_gene: TRBJ2-7; CDR3nt: TGTGCCAGCAGCGTTAGCGGGACCCCCTACGAGCAGTACTTC; CDR3aa: CASSVSGTPYEQYF
v_gene: TRBV19; d_gene: NA; abundance: NA; j_gene: TRBJ1-2; CDR3nt: TGTGCCAGTAGTGGCGGTGGGGGACAACATGGCTACACCTTC; CDR3aa: CASSGGGGQHGYTF
v_gene: TRBV7-3; d_gene: TRBD2; abundance: NA; j_gene: TRBJ2-1; CDR3nt: TGTGCCAGCAGTCGACTAGCGGGGTTTGGGGAGCAGTTCTTC; CDR3aa: CASSRLAGFGEQFF
v_gene: TRBV7-7; d_gene: NA; abundance: NA; j_gene: TRBJ2-7; CDR3nt: TGTGCTAGCAGCTTATCAGGGACCTACGAGCAGTACTTC; CDR3aa: CASSLSGTYEQYF
v_gene: TRBV27; d_gene: NA; abundance: NA; j_gene: TRBJ2-2; CDR3nt: TGTGCCAGCAGGGAGAATCAGAACACCGGGGAGCTGTTTTTT; CDR3aa: CASRENQNTGELFF
v_gene: TRBV10-1; d_gene: TRBD1; abundance: few; j_gene: TRBJ1-2; CDR3nt: TGCGCCAGCAGTGAGACGCCAAATACTTCCGGGACAGGGAGCTATGGCTACACCTTC; CDR3aa: CASSETPNTSGTGSYGYTF
v_gene: TRBV13; d_gene: TRBD1; abundance: NA; j_gene: TRBJ2-7; CDR3nt: TGTGCCAGCAGCCCCCCCCGACAGGGTGGCACCTACGAGCAGTACTTC; CDR3aa: CASSPPRQGGTYEQYF
v_gene: TRBV29-1; d_gene: NA; abundance: NA; j_gene: TRBJ2-2; CDR3nt: TGCAGCGCCCGAGCTGGGGGCGGGCACACCGGGGAGCTGTTTTTT; CDR3aa: CSARAGGGHTGELFF
v_gene: TRBV19; d_gene: NA; abundance: NA; j_gene: TRBJ1-2; CDR3nt: TGTGCCAGTAGTCCTCGAACCTCACGGTCATCCGCTTACACCTTC; CDR3aa: CASSPRTSRSSAYTF
v_gene: TRBV7-9; d_gene: TRBD1; abundance: NA; j_gene: TRBJ1-2; CDR3nt: TGTGCCAGCAGCTTAGCCAGGGGGTCGACTAGTAGCTATGGCTACACCTTC; CDR3aa: CASSLARGSTSSYGYTF
v_gene: TRBV6-6; d_gene: NA; abundance: NA; j_gene: TRBJ1-2; CDR3nt: TGTGCCAGCAGTTTCCACAGGGATGGCTACACCTTC; CDR3aa: CASSFHRDGYTF
v_gene: TRBV14; d_gene: TRBD1; abundance: once; j_gene: TRBJ2-7; CDR3nt: TGTGCCAGCAGCGCCCGGGACAGCTCCTACGAGCAGTACTTC; CDR3aa: CASSARDSSYEQYF
v_gene: TRBV5-1; d_gene: TRBD1; abundance: NA; j_gene: TRBJ1-2; CDR3nt: TGCGCCAGCAGCCCCGGACAGGGGAGCTATGGCTACACCTTC; CDR3aa: CASSPGQGSYGYTF
v_gene: TRBV13; d_gene: NA; abundance: NA; j_gene: TRBJ1-5; CDR3nt: TGTGCCAGCGCACAGGGTAAGAATCAGCCCCAGCATTTT; CDR3aa: CASAQGKNQPQHF
v_gene: TRBV7-9; d_gene: NA; abundance: NA; j_gene: TRBJ1-6; CDR3nt: TGTGCCAGCAGCAACAGAAATTCACCCCTCCACTTT; CDR3aa: CASSNRNSPLHF
v_gene: TRBV7-8; d_gene: NA; abundance: few; j_gene: TRBJ2-5; CDR3nt: TGTGCCAGCAGCCCTCAAACGGGACAAGCACAAGAGACCCAGTACTTC; CDR3aa: CASSPQTGQAQETQYF
v_gene: TRBV21-1; d_gene: NA; abundance: NA; j_gene: TRBJ1-4; CDR3nt: TGTGCCAGCAGCAAAGTTGGACAGGGTGTAAGTGAAAAACTGTTTTTT; CDR3aa: CASSKVGQGVSEKLFF
v_gene: TRBV10-3; d_gene: NA; abundance: NA; j_gene: TRBJ2-3; CDR3nt: TGTGCCTCCCGCCCGAACGGAGGTCCCACGGCAGATACGCAGTATTTT; CDR3aa: CASRPNGGPTADTQYF
v_gene: TRBV19; d_gene: NA; abundance: once; j_gene: TRBJ2-1; CDR3nt: TGTGCCAGTAGCGGACACCTTTACAATGAGCAGTTCTTC; CDR3aa: CASSGHLYNEQFF
v_gene: TRBV13; d_gene: NA; abundance: NA; j_gene: TRBJ2-3; CDR3nt: TGTGCCAGCAGCTTAACGGCAGGGCAGGGCACAGATACGCAGTATTTT; CDR3aa: CASSLTAGQGTDTQYF
v_gene: TRBV11-2; d_gene: TRBD2; abundance: once; j_gene: TRBJ2-1; CDR3nt: TGTGCCAGCAGCTTAGTTAGGCGGGGGGATGAGCAGTTCTTC; CDR3aa: CASSLVRRGDEQFF
v_gene: TRBV7-9; d_gene: TRBD2; abundance: NA; j_gene: TRBJ2-7; CDR3nt: TGTGCCAGCAGGGCCGGGAGGTCCTACGAGCAGTACTTC; CDR3aa: CASRAGRSYEQYF
v_gene: TRBV30; d_gene: TRBD2; abundance: NA; j_gene: TRBJ2-3; CDR3nt: TGTGCCTGGAGGAAGGGCATTAGCGGGGCTAGCACAGATACGCAGTATTTT; CDR3aa: CAWRKGISGASTDTQYF
v_gene: TRBV4-3; d_gene: NA; abundance: few; j_gene: TRBJ2-7; CDR3nt: TGCGCCAGCAGCCCCACTGTGCAGGGATTCGAATACGAGCAGTACTTC; CDR3aa: CASSPTVQGFEYEQYF
v_gene: TRBV27; d_gene: TRBD2; abundance: NA; j_gene: TRBJ2-3; CDR3nt: TGTGCCAGCAGTCCGGGCGGCGGGAGGGCGACAGATACGCAGTATTTT; CDR3aa: CASSPGGGRATDTQYF
v_gene: TRBV11-3; d_gene: TRBD1; abundance: NA; j_gene: TRBJ2-3; CDR3nt: TGTGCCAGCAGCTTAGGACAGGGTACAGATACGCAGTATTTT; CDR3aa: CASSLGQGTDTQYF
v_gene: TRBV5-5; d_gene: NA; abundance: NA; j_gene: TRBJ1-5; CDR3nt: TGTGCCAGCAGCCCTACAGAGGGCTCTGTTCAGCCCCAGCATTTT; CDR3aa: CASSPTEGSVQPQHF
v_gene: TRBV28; d_gene: NA; abundance: NA; j_gene: TRBJ1-5; CDR3nt: TGTGCCAGCAGTTTAGACAGCTATCAGCCCCAGCATTTT; CDR3aa: CASSLDSYQPQHF
v_gene: TRBV5-1; d_gene: NA; abundance: NA; j_gene: TRBJ2-7; CDR3nt: TGCGCCAGCAGCTTGGGGATGACAGGCTACGAGCAGTACTTC; CDR3aa: CASSLGMTGYEQYF
v_gene: TRBV25-1; d_gene: NA; abundance: NA; j_gene: TRBJ2-7; CDR3nt: TGTGCCAGCAGTGAATATATAGGCGACAGATCCTACGAGCAGTACTTC; CDR3aa: CASSEYIGDRSYEQYF
v_gene: TRBV19; d_gene: NA; abundance: NA; j_gene: TRBJ1-2; CDR3nt: TGTGCCAGTAGTATTCGTTATGGCTACACCTTC; CDR3aa: CASSIRYGYTF